A single sample is the source of the 19 T cell receptor beta chains below, sequenced in a study of shared clonotypes between healthy human individuals. Sequencing was performed with immunoSEQ multiplex PCR; in TCRdb, only in-frame clones are kept and a portion is missing. The sample lists 1 million to 1.3 million clones, approximately 80% seen once, with around 0.6% in the top ten. The sample taken for sequencing was memory CD4+ T cells from PBMCs. Described subset: CD45RA-negative fraction. These receptors were obtained from a man between 18 and 35 years old in good health. Some clones in this sample may be carry-over from other donors' samples.

This sequence joins TRBV5-4 and TRBJ2-3; D might be TRBD2 (6 bases). The CDR3 is made up of 15 amino acids. V lost 4 bases and J lost 1, with 13 bases in between. The germline gives CDR1 SGHNT, CDR2 YYREEE (reference sequence). CDR3 sequence: CASSPTGDGTDTQYF. The CDR3 bases are TGTGCCAGCAGCCCGACGGGGGATGGCACAGATACGCAGTATTTT. Together with reference TRBV5-4 and TRBJ2-3, the CDR3 gives the full variable domain: ETGVTQSPTHLIKTRGQQVTLRCSSQSGHNTVSWYQQALGQGPQFIFQYYREEENGRGNFPPRFSGLQFPNYSSELNVNALELDDSALYLCASSPTGDGTDTQYFGPGTRLTVL.

V and J are TRBV2 and TRBJ2-7; 11 bases fit TRBD2. With 6 bases clipped from V and 7 bases from J, the junction kept 11 bases outside the gene matches. The CDR3 consists of 15 residues. The germline gives CDR1 SNHLY, CDR2 FYNNEI. The CDR3 protein is CASRQIAGGVQEQYF. CDR3 bases: TGTGCCAGCAGGCAAATAGCGGGAGGGGTTCAAGAGCAGTACTTC.

This rearrangement joins TRBV6-6 to TRBJ2-3; D is ambiguous. This CDR3 spans 16 amino acids. V lost 2 bases and J 0 bases, leaving 12 bases between the germline ends. Per germline, CDR1 MNHNY and CDR2 SVGAGI (reference sequence). Here the CDR3 DNA reads TGTGCCAGCAGTTACCTTCAGACCCCTAGCACAGATACGCAGTATTTT. This encodes CASSYLQTPSTDTQYF.

V is TRBV5-6 and J is TRBJ2-4, with 10 bases lining up with TRBD1. Germline V gene sequence: CDR1 SGHDT, CDR2 YYEEEE. The CDR3 spans 18 residues. Trimming took 4 bases from V and 0 from J; bases not matched to a gene: 10. CDR3 DNA sequence: TGTGCCAGCAGCCCGCCGGGACAGGGGACCATAGCCAAAAACATTCAGTACTTC. Translating gives CASSPPGQGTIAKNIQYF.

This sequence joins TRBV2 and TRBJ2-1; no reliable D call. Germline V gene sequence: CDR1 SNHLY, CDR2 FYNNEI. CDR3 length: 13 residues. Trimming took off 6 bases at V and 0 bases at J, with 6 bases between the two ends. CDR3 residues: CASRSSSYNEQFF. For the CDR3, the DNA is TGTGCCAGCAGATCGAGCTCCTACAATGAGCAGTTCTTC.

The chain employs TRBV5-1 and TRBJ2-1; 13 positions agree with TRBD2. Germline trimming cut 4 bases from V and 5 bases from J; bases unmatched to any gene: 3. Germline values: CDR1 SGHRS, CDR2 YFSETQ. CDR3 length equals 15 residues. CDR3 sequence reads: CASSPGLAGHNEQFF. Written as DNA, the CDR3 is TGCGCCAGCAGCCCGGGACTAGCGGGACACAATGAGCAGTTCTTC.

With regard to this clone: A far larger clone is one nucleotide away, so this likely arose from a read error. At the DNA level, this CDR3 is encoded by other sequences in the same sample as well. The chain couples TRBV7-9 to TRBJ2-6; 10 nucleotides align to TRBD1. Germline trimming cut 5 bases from V and 2 bases from J; bases unmatched to any gene: 12. Germline V gene sequence: CDR1 SEHNR, CDR2 FQNEAQ (reference sequence). The length of the CDR3 is 19 residues. The CDR3 spells CASSPLTGGYRAGANVLTF. In nucleotides, the CDR3 is TGTGCCAGCAGCCCCCTGACAGGGGGCTATAGAGCTGGGGCCAACGTCCTGACTTTC.

This chain joins TRBV5-6 and TRBJ2-7; D not certain. The V gene lost 0 bases and the J gene lost 5 bases, with 18 bases spanning the gap. Germline loops: CDR1 SGHDT, CDR2 YYEEEE. The CDR3 covers 16 residues. The CDR3 is CASSLATGRVAHEQYF. CDR3 sequence (DNA): TGTGCCAGCAGCTTGGCCACGGGTCGGGTGGCCCACGAGCAGTACTTC.

The chain joins TRBV29-1 to TRBJ1-4; D not resolved. The CDR3 sequence is 13 residues long. V was trimmed by 4 bases and J by 5 bases, leaving 11 bases between them. From germline, CDR1 is SQVTM and CDR2 ANQGSEA. The CDR3 loop reads CSVGGFRNEKLFF. CDR3 coding DNA: TGCAGCGTTGGGGGATTTCGGAATGAAAAACTGTTTTTT.

This clone was counted only a few times. The rearrangement links TRBV6-5 to TRBJ1-1; D gene unclear. The CDR3 is 15 amino acids. Germline CDR1 MNHEY, CDR2 SVGAGI. Trimming left V 2 bases short and J 0 bases short, with 10 bases between. The chain's CDR3 is CASSYGQAMNTEAFF. In nucleotides, the CDR3 is TGTGCCAGCAGTTACGGGCAGGCTATGAACACTGAAGCTTTCTTT.

V is TRBV30 and J is TRBJ2-5, with TRBD2 identical over 11 bases. The DNA matches TRBJ2-7 better at its end, which makes the J call doubtful. Germline V lookup: CDR1 GTSNPN, CDR2 SVGIG (reference sequence). CDR3 length: 15 residues. CDR3 amino acids: CAWSVTSGRSYEQYF. The CDR3, as DNA: TGTGCCTGGAGTGTCACTAGCGGGAGATCCTACGAGCAGTACTTC.

The rearrangement links TRBV5-4 to TRBJ1-4; 8 nucleotides match TRBD1. The V gene's germline CDR1 is SGHNT and CDR2 YYREEE (reference sequence). V was clipped by 4 bases and J by 6 bases; unmatched bases: 8. The CDR3 consists of 15 residues. CDR3 in amino acids: CASSPAGGRDEKLFF. In DNA form, the CDR3 reads TGTGCCAGCAGCCCCGCAGGGGGCAGGGATGAAAAACTGTTTTTT.

The J gene is TRBJ2-7, the V gene TRBV5-1; 14 bases agree with TRBD2. Germline V gene data show CDR1 as SGHRS and CDR2 as YFSETQ. The CDR3 is 13 amino acids. Losses at the gene ends were 5 bases for V and 6 bases for J; bases not matched to a gene: 1. The CDR3 sequence is CASRGLAGAEQYF. The CDR3 coding sequence is TGCGCCAGCAGGGGACTAGCGGGAGCCGAGCAGTACTTC.

The chain carries TRBV27 and TRBJ1-2; D is perhaps TRBD1 (6 bases). This CDR3 is built from 18 residues. The V end lost 6 bases, the J end lost 0 bases, and 23 bases lay between the germline ends. CDR1 MNHEY and CDR2 SMNVEV come from the germline V gene (reference sequence). CDR3 sequence (DNA): TGTGCCAGCAGACGGGGAATTCGGGGGCGAGGGGCTAACTATGGCTACACCTTC. It is translated as CASRRGIRGRGANYGYTF.

This clone turned up a few times. Being one base from a much bigger clone, this may be a read error. The gene calls are TRBV7-9 and TRBJ1-1; D perhaps matches TRBD1 (5 bases). Trimming shortened V by 5 bases and J by 0 bases, and 7 bases separated the two germline ends. Germline CDR1 SEHNR, CDR2 FQNEAQ (reference sequence). The CDR3 covers 13 residues. The CDR3 DNA sequence: TGTGCCAGCAGCCAACAGGTGAACACTGAAGCTTTCTTT. It is translated as CASSQQVNTEAFF.

This clone has just one count. The chain joins TRBV6-6 to TRBJ2-6, with 7 bases fitting TRBD1. The V segment lost 4 bases and the J segment 8 bases; nucleotides outside the gene matches: 8. The CDR3 sequence is 15 residues long. Germline V gene lookup returns CDR1 MNHNY and CDR2 SVGAGI (reference sequence). CDR3 in amino acids: CASSSNPTGTNVLTF. In DNA, the CDR3 is TGTGCCAGCAGTTCCAACCCGACAGGGACCAACGTCCTGACTTTC.

To note about this clone: A much larger clone lies one base from this, so it may be a read error. CDR3 amino acids: CASRTDANYGYTF. CDR3 sequence (DNA): TGTGCCAGCAGGACAGATGCTAACTATGGCTACACCTTC. This chain connects TRBV2 to TRBJ1-2, with D possibly matching TRBD1 (5 bases). V lost 6 bases to trimming and J lost 0 bases, with 8 bases between them. CDR3 length: 13 amino acids. The germline V gene encodes CDR1 SNHLY and CDR2 FYNNEI.

The chain joins TRBV19 to TRBJ2-6, with a possible D match to TRBD1 (6 bases). This CDR3 has 15 residues. The V end lost 5 bases, the J end lost 0 bases, and 8 bases lay between the germline ends. CDR1 LNHDA and CDR2 SQIVND come from the germline V gene (reference sequence). The CDR3 loop reads CASSQQGSGANVLTF. CDR3 bases: TGTGCCAGTAGTCAACAGGGCTCTGGGGCCAACGTCCTGACTTTC.

The chain has TRBV6-4 and TRBJ2-7, with TRBD1 as a possible D gene (6 bases). There are 18 residues in the CDR3. With 2 bases removed from V and 2 bases from J, the gap between germline ends came to 22 bases. Germline V gives CDR1 MRHNA, CDR2 SNTAGT. CDR3 coding DNA: TGTGCCAGCAGTGACGACGCGAAACAGGGTAGACCTCCCTACGAGCAGTACTTC. Its protein is CASSDDAKQGRPPYEQYF.